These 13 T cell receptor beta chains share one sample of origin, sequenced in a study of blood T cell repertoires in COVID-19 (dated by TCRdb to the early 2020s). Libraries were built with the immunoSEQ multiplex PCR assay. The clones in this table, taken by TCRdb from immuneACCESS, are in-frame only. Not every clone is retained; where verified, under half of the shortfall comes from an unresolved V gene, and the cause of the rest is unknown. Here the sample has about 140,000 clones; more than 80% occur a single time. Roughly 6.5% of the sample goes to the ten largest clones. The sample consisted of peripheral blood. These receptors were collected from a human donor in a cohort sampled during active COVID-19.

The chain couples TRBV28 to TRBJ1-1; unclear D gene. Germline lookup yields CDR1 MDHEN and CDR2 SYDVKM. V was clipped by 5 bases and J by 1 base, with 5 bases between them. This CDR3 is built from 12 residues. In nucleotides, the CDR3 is TGTGCCAGCAGTCCAGGGAACACTGAAGCTTTCTTT. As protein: CASSPGNTEAFF.

CDR3 in amino acids: CASAGGDTQYF. The CDR3 DNA sequence: TGTGCCAGCGCGGGAGGAGATACGCAGTATTTT. The chain employs TRBV7-3 and TRBJ2-3; 8 positions agree with TRBD2. With 8 bases clipped from V and 5 bases from J, the junction kept 0 bases outside the gene matches. CDR3 size: 11 residues. Germline-derived CDR1 and CDR2 are SGHTA and FQGTGA.

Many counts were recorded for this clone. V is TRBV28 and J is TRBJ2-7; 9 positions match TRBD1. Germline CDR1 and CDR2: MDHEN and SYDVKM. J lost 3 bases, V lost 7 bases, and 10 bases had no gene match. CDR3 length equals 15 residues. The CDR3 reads CASNPTGGGDYEQYF. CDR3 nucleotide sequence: TGTGCCAGCAACCCGACAGGGGGTGGAGACTACGAGCAGTACTTC.

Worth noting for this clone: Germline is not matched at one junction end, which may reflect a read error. The DNA for the CDR3 is TGTGCTAGCAGTCCCTATATAGGGGTGGGAGAGACCCAGTACTTC. Translated: CASSPYIGVGETQYF. The gene calls are TRBV7-7 and TRBJ2-5, with D possibly being TRBD1 (5 bases). The CDR3 is made up of 15 amino acids. The V gene's germline CDR1 is SSHAT and CDR2 FNYEAQ (reference sequence).

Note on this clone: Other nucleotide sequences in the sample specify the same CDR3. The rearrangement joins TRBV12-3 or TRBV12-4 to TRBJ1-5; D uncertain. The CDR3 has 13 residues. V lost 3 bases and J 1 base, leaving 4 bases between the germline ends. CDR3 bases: TGTGCCAGCAGTTTCGGGAGCAATCAGCCCCAGCATTTT. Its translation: CASSFGSNQPQHF.

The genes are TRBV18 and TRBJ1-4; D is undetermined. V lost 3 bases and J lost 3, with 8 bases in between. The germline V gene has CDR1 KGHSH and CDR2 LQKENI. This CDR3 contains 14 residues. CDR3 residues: CASSPGWSNEKLFF. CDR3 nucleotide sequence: TGTGCCAGCTCACCCGGGTGGTCTAATGAAAAACTGTTTTTT.

DNA of the CDR3: TGTGCCAGCAGCTTGAACCAGGGGAACAACTATGGCTACACCTTC. Its translation: CASSLNQGNNYGYTF. The chain carries TRBV7-9 and TRBJ1-2; possibly TRBD1 for D (6 bases). V lost 3 bases and J 2 bases, leaving 13 bases between the germline ends. This CDR3 comprises 15 residues. The germline CDR1 and CDR2 sequences are SEHNR and FQNEAQ (reference sequence).

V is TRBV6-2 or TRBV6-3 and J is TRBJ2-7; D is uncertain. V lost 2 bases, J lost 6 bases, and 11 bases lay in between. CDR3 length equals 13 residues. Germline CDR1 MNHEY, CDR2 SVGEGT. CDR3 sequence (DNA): TGTGCCAGCAGTTACCCCCCTAGTTTCGAGCAGTACTTC. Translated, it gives CASSYPPSFEQYF.

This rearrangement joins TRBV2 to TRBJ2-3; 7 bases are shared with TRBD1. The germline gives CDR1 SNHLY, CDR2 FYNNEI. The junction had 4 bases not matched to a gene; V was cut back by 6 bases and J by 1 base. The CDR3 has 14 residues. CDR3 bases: TGTGCCAGCAGAACGGGACAGCGCACAGATACGCAGTATTTT. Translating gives CASRTGQRTDTQYF. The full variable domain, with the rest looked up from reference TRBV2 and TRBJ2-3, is EPEVTQTPSHQVTQMGQEVILRCVPISNHLYFYWYRQILGQKVEFLVSFYNNEISEKSEIFDDQFSVERPDGSNFTLKIRSTKLEDSAMYFCASRTGQRTDTQYFGPGTRLTVL.

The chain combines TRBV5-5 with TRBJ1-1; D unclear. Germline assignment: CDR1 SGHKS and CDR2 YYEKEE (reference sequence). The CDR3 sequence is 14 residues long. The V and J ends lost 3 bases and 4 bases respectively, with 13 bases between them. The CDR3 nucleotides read TGTGCCAGCAGCTCAGCGATCCGGGGCACTGAAGCTTTCTTT. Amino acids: CASSSAIRGTEAFF.

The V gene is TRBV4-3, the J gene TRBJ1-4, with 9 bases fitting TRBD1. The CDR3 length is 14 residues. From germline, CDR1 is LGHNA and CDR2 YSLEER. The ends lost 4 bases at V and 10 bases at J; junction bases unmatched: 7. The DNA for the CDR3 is TGCGCCAGCAGCCGGAGGGACAGGGAGGGAAAACTGTTTTTT. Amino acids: CASSRRDREGKLFF.

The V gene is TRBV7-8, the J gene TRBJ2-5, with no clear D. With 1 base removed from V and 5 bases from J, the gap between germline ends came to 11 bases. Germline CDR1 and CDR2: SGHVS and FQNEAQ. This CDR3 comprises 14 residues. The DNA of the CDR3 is TGTGCCAGCAGCTTAGGGGTCGGGTCGGAGACCCAGTACTTC. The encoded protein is CASSLGVGSETQYF.

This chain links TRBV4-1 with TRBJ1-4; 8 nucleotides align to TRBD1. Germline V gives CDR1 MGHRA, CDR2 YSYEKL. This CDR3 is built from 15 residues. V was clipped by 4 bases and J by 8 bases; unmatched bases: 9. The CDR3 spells CASSPTGGVWEKLFF. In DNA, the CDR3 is TGCGCCAGCAGCCCTACAGGGGGAGTATGGGAAAAACTGTTTTTT.